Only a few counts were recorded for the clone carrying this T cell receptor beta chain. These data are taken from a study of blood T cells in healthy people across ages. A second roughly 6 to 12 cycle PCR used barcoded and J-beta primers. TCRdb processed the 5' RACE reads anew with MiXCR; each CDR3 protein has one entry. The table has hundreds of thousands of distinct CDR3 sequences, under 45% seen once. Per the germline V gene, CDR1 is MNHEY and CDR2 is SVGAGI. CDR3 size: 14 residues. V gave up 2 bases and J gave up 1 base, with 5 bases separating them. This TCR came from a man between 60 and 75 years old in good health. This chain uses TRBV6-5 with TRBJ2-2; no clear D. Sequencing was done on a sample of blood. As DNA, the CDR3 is TGTGCCAGCAGTTACCGCCGGAACACCGGGGAGCTGTTTTTT. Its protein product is CASSYRRNTGELFF.